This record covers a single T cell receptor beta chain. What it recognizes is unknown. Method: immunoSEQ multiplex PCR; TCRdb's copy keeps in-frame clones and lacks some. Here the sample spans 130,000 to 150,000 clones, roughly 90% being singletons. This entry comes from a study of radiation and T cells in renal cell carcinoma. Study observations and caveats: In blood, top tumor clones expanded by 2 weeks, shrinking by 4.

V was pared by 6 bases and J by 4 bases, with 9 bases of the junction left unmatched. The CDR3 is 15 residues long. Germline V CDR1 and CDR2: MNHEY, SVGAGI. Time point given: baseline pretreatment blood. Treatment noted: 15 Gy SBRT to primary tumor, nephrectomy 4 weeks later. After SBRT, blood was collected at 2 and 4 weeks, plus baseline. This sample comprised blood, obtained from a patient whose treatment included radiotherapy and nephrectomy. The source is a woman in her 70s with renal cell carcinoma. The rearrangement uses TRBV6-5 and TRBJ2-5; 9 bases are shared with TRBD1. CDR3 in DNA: TGTGCCAGCAGCCCCGGGACAGGGAGTGCAGAGACCCAGTACTTC. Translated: CASSPGTGSAETQYF.